This TCR beta chain is from a study of CD8 T cells in Susac syndrome. Study results and caveats: Repertoires of Susac syndrome CD4+ T cells lacked clonal expansion. A relatively small number of individuals underwent TCR sequencing and HLA analysis.

Blood CD8+ and CD4+ T cells underwent high-throughput TCR beta sequencing. As to this clonotype: Its antigen is not identified.

Random hexamers primed reverse transcription of about 0.45 to 1 ug RNA. The method of amplification for TCR beta CDR3 was immunoSEQ multiplex PCR, covering 54 Vbeta and 13 Jbeta. TCRdb re-derived calls from the immunoSEQ multiplex PCR reads in MiXCR, one entry per CDR3 protein. The data hold 160,000 or so distinct CDR3 sequences, with approximately 94% observed a single time. CDR3 length: 14 residues. V lost 0 bases, J lost 6 bases, and 12 bases lay in between. The germline V gene has CDR1 SGDLS and CDR2 YYNGEE. Sequenced: CD4+ T cells from PBMCs. This clonotype was obtained from a human donor with Susac syndrome. V and J are TRBV9 and TRBJ1-1; D possibly corresponds to TRBD1 (5 bases). The CDR3 sequence is CASSVGGGRAEAFF. As DNA, the CDR3 is TGTGCCAGCAGCGTAGGGGGGGGTCGGGCTGAAGCTTTCTTT.